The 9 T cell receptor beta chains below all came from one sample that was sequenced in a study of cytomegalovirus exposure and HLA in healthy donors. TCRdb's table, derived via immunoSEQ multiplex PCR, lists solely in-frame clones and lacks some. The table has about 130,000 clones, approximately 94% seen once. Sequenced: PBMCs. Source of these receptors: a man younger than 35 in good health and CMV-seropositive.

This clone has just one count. In DNA form, the CDR3 reads TGCAGCGTTGCCGGCAGGGGGGACACTGAAGCTTTCTTT. This gives the protein CSVAGRGDTEAFF. The V call is TRBV29-1, the J call TRBJ1-1; 7 nucleotides agree with TRBD1. V was pared by 4 bases and J by 3 bases, with 5 bases of the junction left unmatched. The CDR3 length is 13 residues. CDR1 SQVTM and CDR2 ANQGSEA come from the germline V gene.

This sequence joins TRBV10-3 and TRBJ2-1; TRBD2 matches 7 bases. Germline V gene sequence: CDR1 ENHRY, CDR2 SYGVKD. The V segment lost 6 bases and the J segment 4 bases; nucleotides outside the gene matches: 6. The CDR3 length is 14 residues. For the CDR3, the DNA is TGTGCCATCAGAAGGCTAGCGGAGTACAATGAGCAGTTCTTC. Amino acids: CAIRRLAEYNEQFF.

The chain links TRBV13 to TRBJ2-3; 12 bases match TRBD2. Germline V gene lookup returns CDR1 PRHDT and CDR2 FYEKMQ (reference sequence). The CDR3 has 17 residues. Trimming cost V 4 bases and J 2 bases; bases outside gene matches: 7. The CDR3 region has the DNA TGTGCCAGCAGCTCCCGACTAGCGGGGGAAACCACAGATACGCAGTATTTT. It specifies CASSSRLAGETTDTQYF.

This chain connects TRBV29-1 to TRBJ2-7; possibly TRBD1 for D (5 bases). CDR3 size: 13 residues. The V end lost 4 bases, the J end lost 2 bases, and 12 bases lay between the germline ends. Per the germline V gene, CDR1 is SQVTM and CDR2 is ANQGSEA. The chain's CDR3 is CSVVWTTAYEQYF. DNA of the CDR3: TGCAGCGTTGTCTGGACAACTGCCTACGAGCAGTACTTC.

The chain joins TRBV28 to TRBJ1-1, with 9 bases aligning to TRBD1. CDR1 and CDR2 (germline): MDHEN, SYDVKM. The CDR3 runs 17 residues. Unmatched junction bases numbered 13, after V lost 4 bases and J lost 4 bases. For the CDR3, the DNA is TGTGCCAGCAGTTCAATCGGGACAGGGAAGAGTGGCACTGAAGCTTTCTTT. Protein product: CASSSIGTGKSGTEAFF. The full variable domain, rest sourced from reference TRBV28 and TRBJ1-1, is DVKVTQSSRYLVKRTGEKVFLECVQDMDHENMFWYRQDPGLGLRLIYFSYDVKMKEKGDIPEGYSVSREKKERFSLILESASTNQTSMYLCASSSIGTGKSGTEAFFGQGTRLTVV.

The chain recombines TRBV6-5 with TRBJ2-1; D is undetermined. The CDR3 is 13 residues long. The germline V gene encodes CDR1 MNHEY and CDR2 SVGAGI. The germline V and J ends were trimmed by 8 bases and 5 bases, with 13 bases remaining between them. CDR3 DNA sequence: TGTGCCAGCGGAAGAGGTAGGAACAATGAGCAGTTCTTC. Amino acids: CASGRGRNNEQFF.

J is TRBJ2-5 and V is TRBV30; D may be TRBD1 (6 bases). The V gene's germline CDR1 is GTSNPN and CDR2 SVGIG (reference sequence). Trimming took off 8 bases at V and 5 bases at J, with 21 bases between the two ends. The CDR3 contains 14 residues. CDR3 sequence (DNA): TGTGCCGGAACGGGAAATCCTGACAGGGAGACCCAGTACTTC. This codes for CAGTGNPDRETQYF.

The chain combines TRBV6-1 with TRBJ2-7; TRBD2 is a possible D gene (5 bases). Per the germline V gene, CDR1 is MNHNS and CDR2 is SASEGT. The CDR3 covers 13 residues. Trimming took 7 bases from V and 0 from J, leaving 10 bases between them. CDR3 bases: TGTGCCAGCATGAAAGCGGACTCCTACGAGCAGTACTTC. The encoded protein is CASMKADSYEQYF.

CDR3 bases: TGCGCCAGCAGCCAGGGACATGGGGGGAACACTGAAGCTTTCTTT. The encoded protein is CASSQGHGGNTEAFF. The chain has TRBV4-1 and TRBJ1-1; possibly TRBD1 for D (6 bases). V was trimmed by 3 bases and J by 1 base, leaving 12 bases between them. Germline values: CDR1 MGHRA, CDR2 YSYEKL. The CDR3 totals 15 residues.